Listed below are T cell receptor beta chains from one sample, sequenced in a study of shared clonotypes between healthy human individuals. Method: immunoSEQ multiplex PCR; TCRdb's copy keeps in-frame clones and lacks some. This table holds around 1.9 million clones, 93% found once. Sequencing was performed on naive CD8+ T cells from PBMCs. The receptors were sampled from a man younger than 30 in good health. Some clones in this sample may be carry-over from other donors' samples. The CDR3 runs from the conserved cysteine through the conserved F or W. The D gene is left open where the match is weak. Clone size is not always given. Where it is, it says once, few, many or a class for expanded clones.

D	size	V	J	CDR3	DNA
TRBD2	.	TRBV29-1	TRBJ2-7	CSVEGLAGGSLSYEQYF	TGCAGCGTTGAGGGACTAGCGGGAGGCTCCCTCTCCTACGAGCAGTACTTC
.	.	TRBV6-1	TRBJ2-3	CASSQNRGSTDTQYF	TGTGCCAGCAGTCAGAACCGTGGGAGCACAGATACGCAGTATTTT
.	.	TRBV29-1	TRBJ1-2	CSALDNYGYTF	TGCAGCGCCCTAGACAACTATGGCTACACCTTC
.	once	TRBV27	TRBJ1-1	CASSWSGAVGNTEAFF	TGTGCCAGCAGTTGGTCCGGGGCAGTAGGAAATACTGAAGCTTTCTTT
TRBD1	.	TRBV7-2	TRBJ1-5	CASTQGGGVNQPQHF	TGTGCCAGCACCCAGGGGGGTGGGGTTAATCAGCCCCAGCATTTT
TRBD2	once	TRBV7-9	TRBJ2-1	CASSFPRVAAAGAKNEQFF	TGTGCCAGCAGCTTCCCGAGAGTCGCAGCGGCGGGAGCTAAAAATGAGCAGTTCTTC
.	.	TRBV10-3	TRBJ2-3	CAISDGPDTQYF	TGTGCCATCAGTGACGGTCCAGATACGCAGTATTTT
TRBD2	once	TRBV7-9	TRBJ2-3	CASSLFLGLAASTDTQYF	TGTGCCAGCAGCTTATTCTTGGGACTAGCGGCGAGCACAGATACGCAGTATTTT
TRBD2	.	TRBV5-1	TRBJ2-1	CASSQARLAGGSEQFF	TGCGCCAGCAGCCAAGCTAGACTAGCGGGAGGAAGTGAGCAGTTCTTC
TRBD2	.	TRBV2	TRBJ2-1	CASSDNPAGGISSYNEQFF	TGTGCCAGCAGTGATAACCCAGCGGGAGGGATTAGCTCCTACAATGAGCAGTTCTTC
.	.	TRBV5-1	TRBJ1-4	CASSLAAYSGPNEKLFF	TGCGCCAGCAGCTTGGCCGCTTATTCCGGTCCAAATGAAAAACTGTTTTTT
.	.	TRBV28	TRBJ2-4	CASSPYSIDARGKNIQYF	TGTGCCAGCAGTCCATATTCGATCGACGCCAGAGGGAAAAACATTCAGTACTTC
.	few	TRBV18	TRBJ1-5	CASSLTARASNQPQHF	TGTGCCAGCTCACTTACGGCGAGGGCTAGCAATCAGCCCCAGCATTTT
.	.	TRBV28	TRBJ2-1	CAVQDYRYNEQFF	TGTGCCGTACAGGATTATCGGTACAATGAGCAGTTCTTC
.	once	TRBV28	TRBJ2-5	CASRLRMGRFQETQYF	TGTGCCAGCCGACTGAGGATGGGGCGATTCCAAGAGACCCAGTACTTC
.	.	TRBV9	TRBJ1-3	CASSEGGSSGNTIYF	TGTGCCAGCAGCGAAGGTGGAAGCTCTGGAAACACCATATATTTT
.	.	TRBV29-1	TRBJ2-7	CSAREGEQYF	TGCAGCGCAAGGGAAGGCGAGCAGTACTTC
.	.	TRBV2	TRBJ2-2	CASIGGGLGGELFF	TGTGCCAGCATAGGGGGAGGGCTTGGCGGGGAGCTGTTTTTT
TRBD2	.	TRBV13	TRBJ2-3	CASSFTGTSGRDTQYF	TGTGCCAGCAGCTTTACCGGGACTAGCGGGAGGGATACGCAGTATTTT
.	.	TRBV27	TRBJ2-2	CASSLHGTGELFF	TGTGCCAGCAGTCTACACGGCACCGGGGAGCTGTTTTTT
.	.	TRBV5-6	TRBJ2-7	CASSSGAGSSYEQYF	TGTGCCAGCAGCTCGGGGGCAGGAAGCTCCTACGAGCAGTACTTC
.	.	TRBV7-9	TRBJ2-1	CASSLAQGLYNEQFF	TGTGCCAGCAGCTTAGCACAGGGTCTATACAATGAGCAGTTCTTC
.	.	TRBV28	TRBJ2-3	CASRDHITDTQYF	TGTGCCAGCAGGGACCATATCACAGATACGCAGTATTTT
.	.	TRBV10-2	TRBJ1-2	CASREGVRVDGYTF	TGCGCCAGCAGAGAAGGAGTCAGGGTGGATGGCTACACCTTC
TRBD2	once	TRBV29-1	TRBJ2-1	CSVRGGSYNEQFF	TGCAGCGTTCGCGGGGGCTCCTACAATGAGCAGTTCTTC
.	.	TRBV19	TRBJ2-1	CASSSRWDEQFF	TGTGCCAGTAGCTCCCGGTGGGATGAGCAGTTCTTC
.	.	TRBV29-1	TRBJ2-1	CSVDVGFSSYNEQFF	TGCAGCGTTGATGTGGGATTCAGCTCCTACAATGAGCAGTTCTTC
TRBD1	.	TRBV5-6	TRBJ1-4	CASALLWTGGITTNEKLFF	TGTGCCAGTGCTCTATTATGGACAGGGGGAATAACAACTAATGAAAAACTGTTTTTT
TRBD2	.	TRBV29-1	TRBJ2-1	CSVKSIVSGRFNEQFF	TGCAGCGTTAAATCAATAGTTAGCGGGAGGTTCAATGAGCAGTTCTTC
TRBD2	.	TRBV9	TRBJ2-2	CASSVVGTSEVPTGELFF	TGTGCCAGCAGCGTAGTTGGGACTAGCGAGGTCCCCACCGGGGAGCTGTTTTTT
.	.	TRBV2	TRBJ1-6	CASGRGDTSPLHF	TGTGCCAGCGGGCGGGGGGACACCTCACCCCTCCACTTT
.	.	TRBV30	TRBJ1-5	CAFNRDGRNQPQHF	TGTGCCTTCAACCGGGACGGTAGGAATCAGCCCCAGCATTTT
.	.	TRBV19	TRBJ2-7	CASSGKDSPRTYEQYF	TGTGCCAGTAGCGGGAAGGATTCTCCCCGCACCTACGAGCAGTACTTC
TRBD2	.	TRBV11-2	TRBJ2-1	CASSAVGGRVNEQFF	TGTGCCAGCAGCGCTGTGGGCGGGAGGGTCAATGAGCAGTTCTTC
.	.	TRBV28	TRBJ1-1	CATHGHAEGNTEAFF	TGTGCCACACACGGGCACGCTGAGGGGAACACTGAAGCTTTCTTT
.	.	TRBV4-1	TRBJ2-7	CASSRKWNPRRLYGEQYF	TGCGCCAGCAGCCGAAAGTGGAATCCTAGAAGGCTTTACGGCGAGCAGTACTTC
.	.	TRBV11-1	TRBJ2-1	CASTPGVSYNEQFF	TGTGCCAGCACCCCAGGGGTGTCCTACAATGAGCAGTTCTTC
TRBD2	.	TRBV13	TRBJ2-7	CASSSLAAHSYEQYF	TGTGCCAGCAGCTCTCTAGCGGCCCACTCCTACGAGCAGTACTTC
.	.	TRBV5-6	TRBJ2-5	CASSHSERAETQYF	TGTGCCAGCAGCCACTCGGAGAGGGCAGAGACCCAGTACTTC